A single sample is the source of the 26 T cell receptor beta chains below, sequenced in a study of identical twins. In TCRdb, the 5' RACE reads were re-called with MiXCR into one record per CDR3 protein. The sample shows about 490,000 distinct CDR3 sequences, roughly 15% of them seen only once. These data also formed part of another study, on yellow fever vaccine responses in identical twins.

Sequenced: CD4+ T cells sorted from blood. Receptors were obtained from a woman aged 18 to 35 in good health.

The chain joins TRBV5-1 to TRBJ1-4, with 10 nucleotides matching TRBD1. V lost 2 bases and J lost 4; bases outside the gene matches: 5. The CDR3 length is 16 residues. Germline lookup yields CDR1 SGHRS and CDR2 YFSETQ. DNA of the CDR3: TGCGCCAGCAGCTTCGGGACAGGGGACCATAATGAAAAACTGTTTTTT. Translated, it gives CASSFGTGDHNEKLFF.

This clonotype came up a few times. The CDR3 region has the DNA TGTGCCAGCAGTTTAGTCCGAGGGAGTGAGCAGTTCTTC. Translated: CASSLVRGSEQFF. The V gene is TRBV28, the J gene TRBJ2-1, with a tentative D call TRBD2 (5 bases). This CDR3 spans 13 amino acids. Germline CDR1 and CDR2: MDHEN and SYDVKM. The V end was cut by 2 bases, the J end by 9 bases, with 11 bases between.

Remarks on this clonotype: One junction end disagrees with the germline gene, perhaps due to a read error. The chain's CDR3 is CASSKEWTSAFSTDTQYF. CDR3 bases: TGTGCCAGCAGCAAAGAGTGGACTAGCGCCTTTAGCACAGATACGCAGTATTTT. The rearrangement uses TRBV4-2 and TRBJ2-3; 9 nucleotides agree with TRBD2. The CDR3 is 18 residues long. The germline V gene encodes CDR1 LGHNA and CDR2 YNFKEQ.

This clonotype appeared a few times. V gene TRBV10-3 combines with J gene TRBJ2-7; D is possibly TRBD1 or TRBD2 (6 bases each). Trimming removed 5 bases from V and 2 bases from J, with 22 bases in between. The CDR3 runs 17 residues. Germline CDR1 ENHRY, CDR2 SYGVKD. The CDR3 spells CAISPPPGAHPPYEQYV. The CDR3 bases are TGTGCCATCAGTCCCCCCCCGGGGGCCCACCCTCCCTACGAGCAGTACGTC.

This clonotype was observed a few times. The J gene is TRBJ2-2, the V gene TRBV29-1; TRBD1 agrees at 9 bases. The J segment lost 3 bases and the V segment lost 0 bases, leaving 8 bases of the junction unmatched. Per the germline V gene, CDR1 is SQVTM and CDR2 is ANQGSEA. The CDR3 runs 17 residues. CDR3 nucleotides: TGCAGCGTTGAAGACCCAAGACAGGGGGTGCACACCGGGGAGCTGTTTTTT. It translates to CSVEDPRQGVHTGELFF.

This clonotype was detected a few times. The rearrangement links TRBV24-1 to TRBJ2-3; TRBD2 agrees at 13 bases. The CDR3 extends over 18 amino acids. V lost 0 bases and J lost 2; bases outside the gene matches: 4. Germline V gene data show CDR1 as KGHDR and CDR2 as SFDVKD. CDR3 DNA sequence: TGTGCCACCAGTGATTTGCCGGGACTAGCGGGAATCACAGATACGCAGTATTTT. This gives the protein CATSDLPGLAGITDTQYF.

This clonotype has a handful of counts. This chain uses TRBV12-3 or TRBV12-4 with TRBJ2-5; D remains unclear. This CDR3 has 14 amino acids. Deletions cut 2 bases from V and 0 bases from J, with 7 bases between. CDR3 bases: TGTGCCAGCAGTTTAAGGCTAGACCAAGAGACCCAGTACTTC. Its translation is CASSLRLDQETQYF.

The chain uses TRBV27 and TRBJ2-3; D is possibly TRBD2 (7 bases). Trimming left V 3 bases short and J 2 bases short, with 12 bases between. The germline gives CDR1 MNHEY, CDR2 SMNVEV (reference sequence). The CDR3 contains 15 residues. As DNA, the CDR3 is TGTGCCAGCAGTTTGGGGGGGGCCTTCACAGATACGCAGTATTTT. This gives the protein CASSLGGAFTDTQYF.

CDR3: CATSVTAQEQFF. The CDR3 region has the DNA TGTGCCACCAGTGTTACAGCTCAAGAGCAGTTCTTC. V and J are TRBV24-1 and TRBJ2-1; D remains unclear. The CDR3 contains 12 residues. V was pared by 5 bases and J by 10 bases, with 11 bases between. The V gene's germline CDR1 is KGHDR and CDR2 SFDVKD.

This chain links TRBV4-2 with TRBJ2-1, with a possible D match to TRBD2 (6 bases). Germline values: CDR1 LGHNA, CDR2 YNFKEQ. V lost 3 bases and J lost 3, with 15 bases in between. The CDR3 runs 16 residues. The CDR3: CASSHVGGKFYNEQFF. In DNA form, the CDR3 reads TGTGCCAGCAGCCATGTTGGGGGGAAATTCTACAATGAGCAGTTCTTC.

V gene TRBV7-9 combines with J gene TRBJ2-5; TRBD1 is a possible D gene (5 bases). Between the trimmed V and J ends, which lost 5 bases and 5 bases, there was a span of 15 bases. The CDR3 spans 14 residues. Per germline, CDR1 SEHNR and CDR2 FQNEAQ (reference sequence). The CDR3 spells CASSPQGSRETQYF. CDR3 in DNA: TGTGCCAGCAGCCCCCAGGGATCCAGGGAGACCCAGTACTTC.

This clonotype was seen a few times. The J gene is TRBJ2-2, the V gene TRBV20-1; D is undetermined. V lost 3 bases, J lost 0 bases, and 8 bases lay in between. This CDR3 region has 14 residues. Germline V lookup: CDR1 DFQATT, CDR2 SNEGSKA (reference sequence). The CDR3 is CSASRQANTGELFF. The CDR3 DNA sequence: TGCAGTGCTAGCCGCCAGGCGAACACCGGGGAGCTGTTTTTT.

CDR3 nucleotide sequence: TGCAGCGTTCAAGCGGGAGGGCCGGGAGATACGCAGTATTTT. This gives the protein CSVQAGGPGDTQYF. The chain joins TRBV29-1 to TRBJ2-3, with 10 positions matching TRBD2. CDR3 length: 14 amino acids. CDR1 SQVTM and CDR2 ANQGSEA come from the germline V gene. The V and J ends lost 5 bases and 5 bases, in that order; junction bases with no gene match: 7.

Here the CDR3 DNA reads TGCAGCGTTGGGGAGACAGTCAGTGGCGCTGAAGCTTTCTTT. This gives the protein CSVGETVSGAEAFF. The rearrangement joins TRBV29-1 to TRBJ1-1, with a possible D match to TRBD1 (5 bases). Trimming stripped 4 bases from V and 6 bases from J, with 18 bases between. This CDR3 spans 14 amino acids. The germline V gene has CDR1 SQVTM and CDR2 ANQGSEA.

This clonotype was seen only a few times. The rearrangement joins TRBV5-1 to TRBJ2-2, with D perhaps assigned TRBD1 or TRBD2 (6 bases each). V shed 2 bases and J shed 2 bases, with 10 bases lying between them. This CDR3 spans 15 amino acids. In germline, CDR1 is SGHRS, CDR2 YFSETQ. CDR3 protein: CASSFGGGNTGELFF. The CDR3 nucleotides are TGCGCCAGCAGCTTTGGAGGGGGAAACACCGGGGAGCTGTTTTTT.

This clonotype was recorded a few times. The J gene is TRBJ1-1, the V gene TRBV15; D not resolved. Trimming cost V 2 bases and J 7 bases, with 8 bases left between them. This CDR3 region has 12 residues. Germline V gives CDR1 LNHNV, CDR2 YYDKDF (reference sequence). The CDR3 here is CATSRTLDEAFF. The CDR3 bases are TGTGCCACCAGCAGAACCCTCGATGAAGCTTTCTTT.

The chain carries TRBV7-2 and TRBJ2-5, with 7 nucleotides matching TRBD2. Germline assignment: CDR1 SGHTA and CDR2 FQGNSA. The V and J ends lost 2 bases and 1 base, in that order; junction bases with no gene match: 7. The CDR3 loop spans 16 amino acids. CDR3 DNA sequence: TGTGCCAGCAGCTTACAGCCGGGGACTATCCAAGAGACCCAGTACTTC. Translating gives CASSLQPGTIQETQYF.

This sequence joins TRBV20-1 and TRBJ2-1, with TRBD1 matching over 7 bases. V shed 3 bases and J 0 bases; nucleotides not matched to a gene: 2. This CDR3 comprises 14 residues. From germline, CDR1 is DFQATT and CDR2 SNEGSKA (reference sequence). In nucleotides, the CDR3 is TGCAGTGCTAGCACAGGGGACTCCTACAATGAGCAGTTCTTC. As protein: CSASTGDSYNEQFF.

The chain couples TRBV15 to TRBJ2-1, with D perhaps TRBD1 (6 bases). Germline V gene data show CDR1 as LNHNV and CDR2 as YYDKDF (reference sequence). This CDR3 contains 15 residues. V lost 8 bases, J lost 3 bases, and 17 bases lay in between. In nucleotides, the CDR3 is TGTGCCACCTCTCTCACAGGGCTATTCTACAATGAGCAGTTCTTC. Its protein is CATSLTGLFYNEQFF. The variable domain in full, with the rest retrieved from reference TRBV15 and TRBJ2-1, is DAMVIQNPRYQVTQFGKPVTLSCSQTLNHNVMYWYQQKSSQAPKLLFHYYDKDFNNEADTPDNFQSRRPNTSFCFLDIRSPGLGDTAMYLCATSLTGLFYNEQFFGPGTRLTVL.

This clonotype has a handful of counts. The chain uses TRBV4-1 and TRBJ1-2; the D is unclear. CDR1 is MGHRA, CDR2 YSYEKL, per germline. V was cut by 1 base and J by 5 bases, with 8 bases left in between. CDR3 length: 13 amino acids. CDR3 nucleotide sequence: TGCGCCAGCAGCCAAGTAGGGTATTATGGCTACACCTTC. It yields the protein CASSQVGYYGYTF.

The chain couples TRBV24-1 to TRBJ2-2; perhaps D is TRBD1 or TRBD2 (5 bases each). The CDR3 spans 16 residues. V lost 7 bases and J 1 base, leaving 15 bases between the germline ends. The germline gives CDR1 KGHDR, CDR2 SFDVKD. The CDR3 DNA is TGTGCCACCAGCGAGGGGTTGGGGCAGAACACCGGGGAGCTGTTTTTT. Amino acid sequence: CATSEGLGQNTGELFF.

The rearrangement links TRBV20-1 to TRBJ2-5; no clear D. The germline CDR1 and CDR2 sequences are DFQATT and SNEGSKA (reference sequence). The V and J ends lost 6 bases and 3 bases respectively, with 14 bases between them. This CDR3 region has 13 residues. CDR3 nucleotides: TGCAGTGCGCGAGAGAACAGCAAAGAGACCCAGTACTTC. Amino acids: CSARENSKETQYF.

This clonotype was counted a few times. The rearrangement uses TRBV6-6 and TRBJ2-1, with D perhaps assigned TRBD1 or TRBD2 (5 bases each). The V gene lost 1 base and the J gene lost 9 bases, with 10 bases spanning the gap. From germline, CDR1 is MNHNY and CDR2 SVGAGI (reference sequence). This CDR3 has 13 residues. CDR3 coding DNA: TGTGCCAGCAGTTACTGGGACGTCGGTGAGCAGTTCTTC. This encodes CASSYWDVGEQFF.

The V and J genes are TRBV12-3 or TRBV12-4 and TRBJ2-7; D tentatively fits TRBD1 or TRBD2 (5 bases each). The V end was cut by 5 bases, the J end by 2 bases, with 13 bases between. CDR3 length: 14 amino acids. In DNA form, the CDR3 reads TGTGCCAGCAGTCGGGGCCTCGGGGCCTACGAGCAGTACGTC. This gives the protein CASSRGLGAYEQYV.

This rearrangement joins TRBV5-4 to TRBJ2-3; D is possibly TRBD1 (5 bases). Germline V gene lookup returns CDR1 SGHNT and CDR2 YYREEE (reference sequence). The CDR3 has 14 residues. V lost 7 bases, J lost 0 bases, and 12 bases lay in between. The CDR3, as DNA: TGTGCCAGCGCAGGTTGGGGCAGCACAGATACGCAGTATTTT. Translating gives CASAGWGSTDTQYF. Together with reference TRBV5-4 and TRBJ2-3, the CDR3 gives the full variable domain: ETGVTQSPTHLIKTRGQQVTLRCSSQSGHNTVSWYQQALGQGPQFIFQYYREEENGRGNFPPRFSGLQFPNYSSELNVNALELDDSALYLCASAGWGSTDTQYFGPGTRLTVL.

The gene calls are TRBV4-1 and TRBJ2-5, with 7 positions matching TRBD2. The CDR3 length is 17 residues. The J segment lost 4 bases and the V segment lost 0 bases, leaving 11 bases of the junction unmatched. The germline CDR1 and CDR2 sequences are MGHRA and YSYEKL. CDR3 sequence (DNA): TGCGCCAGCAGCCAAGATAGGGAGGCCCAGCGGGGAGAGACCCAGTACTTC. Residues: CASSQDREAQRGETQYF.